This T cell receptor beta chain was found in a study of blood T cell repertoires in COVID-19. In the source study's methods: Counts of nucleated cells, estimated from reference gene primer amplification, were obtained. Sequenced by immunoSEQ multiplex PCR; TCRdb stores in-frame clones only, minus some. That table furnishes V, J and clone size, whereas the DNA furnished D and trimming. Here the sample spans almost 200,000 clones, about 85% being singletons. Seattle patients were enrolled during active infection and followed longitudinally. The CDR3 covers 13 residues. After removal of 6 bases from V and 9 bases from J, the junction contained 4 bases not matched to a gene. Germline V gene lookup returns CDR1 MNHEY and CDR2 SMNVEV (reference sequence).

The chain uses TRBV27 and TRBJ1-6; 8 nucleotides line up with TRBD1. Sequenced material: peripheral blood. The sequence derives from a man aged 55-75 years with COVID-19, enrolled during active disease. CDR3 amino acids: CASRDRVSSPLHF. The CDR3 nucleotides are TGTGCCAGCAGGGACAGGGTCAGTTCACCCCTCCACTTT.